This T cell receptor (beta chain) emerged from a study of identical twins. Germline V gives CDR1 KGHSH, CDR2 LQKENI. Trimming stripped 4 bases from V and 7 bases from J, with 14 bases between. The CDR3 runs to 14 residues. Overall study findings and caveats: Its conclusions, products of cross-sectional statistical analysis, did not come from following the same donors.

Through template switching, a universal primer site was introduced, and the cDNA contained unique molecular identifiers. TCRdb called the 5' RACE reads again in MiXCR, with one record for every CDR3 protein. The sample holds more than 250,000 distinct CDR3 sequences, roughly 8.6% seen once. About this clonotype: Its antigen remains unidentified.

The same specimen was also included in a second study, on yellow fever vaccine responses in identical twins.

The receptor comes from a woman aged 18-29 years in good health. Material: memory (CD45RO+) T cells sorted from blood. The chain has TRBV18 and TRBJ2-1; D may be TRBD1 (6 bases). The CDR3 DNA follows: TGTGCCAGCTCACAAGACAGGCCCAAGAATGAGCAGTTCTTC. Translated, it gives CASSQDRPKNEQFF.